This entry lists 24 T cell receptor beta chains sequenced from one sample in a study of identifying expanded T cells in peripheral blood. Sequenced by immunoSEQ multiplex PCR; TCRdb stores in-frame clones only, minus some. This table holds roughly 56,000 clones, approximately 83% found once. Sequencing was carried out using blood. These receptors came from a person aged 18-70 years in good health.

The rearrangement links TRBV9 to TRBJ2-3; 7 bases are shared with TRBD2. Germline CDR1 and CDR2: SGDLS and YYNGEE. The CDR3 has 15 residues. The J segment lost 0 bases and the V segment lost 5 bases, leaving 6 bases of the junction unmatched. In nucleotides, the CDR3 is TGTGCCAGCAGTGATAGACTAGCTAGCACAGATACGCAGTATTTT. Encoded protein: CASSDRLASTDTQYF.

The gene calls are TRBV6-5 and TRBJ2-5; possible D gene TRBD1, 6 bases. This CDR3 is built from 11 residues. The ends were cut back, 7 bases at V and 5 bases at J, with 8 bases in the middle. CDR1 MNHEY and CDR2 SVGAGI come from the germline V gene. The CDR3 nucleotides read TGTGCCAGCACGCAGGGGGAGACCCAGTACTTC. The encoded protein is CASTQGETQYF.

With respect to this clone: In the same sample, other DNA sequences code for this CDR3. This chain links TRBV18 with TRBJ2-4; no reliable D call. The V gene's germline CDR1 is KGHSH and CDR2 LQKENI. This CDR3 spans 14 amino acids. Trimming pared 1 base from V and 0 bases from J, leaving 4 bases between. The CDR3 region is CASSPQVAKNIQYF. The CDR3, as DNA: TGTGCCAGCTCACCACAAGTAGCCAAAAACATTCAGTACTTC.

CDR3 coding DNA: TGTGCCAGCAGCCAAGAACTAGCGGTAGAGACCCAGTACTTC. This translates into CASSQELAVETQYF. The V gene is TRBV14, the J gene TRBJ2-5; 8 nucleotides align to TRBD2. This CDR3 has 14 amino acids. CDR1 and CDR2 from the germline V gene are SGHDN and FVKESK. Germline trimming cut 0 bases from V and 4 bases from J; bases unmatched to any gene: 1.

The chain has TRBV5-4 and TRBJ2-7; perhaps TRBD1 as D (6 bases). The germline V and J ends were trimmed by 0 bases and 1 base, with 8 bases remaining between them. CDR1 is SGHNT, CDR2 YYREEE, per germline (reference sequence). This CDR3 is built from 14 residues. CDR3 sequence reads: CASSLDRASYEQYV. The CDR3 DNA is TGTGCCAGCAGCTTGGACAGGGCATCCTACGAGCAGTACGTC.

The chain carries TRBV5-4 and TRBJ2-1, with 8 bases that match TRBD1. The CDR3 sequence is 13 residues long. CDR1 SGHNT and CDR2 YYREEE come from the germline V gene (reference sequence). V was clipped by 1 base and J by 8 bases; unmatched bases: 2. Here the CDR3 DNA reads TGTGCCAGCAGCTTGATGGACAGGGATGAGCAGTTCTTC. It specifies CASSLMDRDEQFF.

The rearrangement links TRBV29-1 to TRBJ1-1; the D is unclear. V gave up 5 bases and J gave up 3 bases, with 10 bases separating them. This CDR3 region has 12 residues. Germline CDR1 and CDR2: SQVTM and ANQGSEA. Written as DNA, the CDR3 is TGCAGCGTTTCTCGAGGGTACACTGAAGCTTTCTTT. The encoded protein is CSVSRGYTEAFF.

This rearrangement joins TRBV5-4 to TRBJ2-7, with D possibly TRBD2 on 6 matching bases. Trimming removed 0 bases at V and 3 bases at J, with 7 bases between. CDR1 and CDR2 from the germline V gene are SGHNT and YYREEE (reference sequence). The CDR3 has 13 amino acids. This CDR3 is CASSLGGGYEQYF. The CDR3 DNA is TGTGCCAGCAGCTTGGGGGGAGGCTACGAGCAGTACTTC. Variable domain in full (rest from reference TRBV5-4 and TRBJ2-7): ETGVTQSPTHLIKTRGQQVTLRCSSQSGHNTVSWYQQALGQGPQFIFQYYREEENGRGNFPPRFSGLQFPNYSSELNVNALELDDSALYLCASSLGGGYEQYFGPGTRLTVT.

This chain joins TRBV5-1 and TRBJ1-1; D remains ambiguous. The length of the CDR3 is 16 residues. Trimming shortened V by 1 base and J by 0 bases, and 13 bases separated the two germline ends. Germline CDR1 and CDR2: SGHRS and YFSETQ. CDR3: CASSLRAGYMNTEAFF. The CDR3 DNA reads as TGCGCCAGCAGCTTGCGGGCGGGTTATATGAACACTGAAGCTTTCTTT.

The CDR3 DNA reads as TGTGCTAGTGGTTTGGGGCGGGGGCCCCTCCACTTT. It is translated as CASGLGRGPLHF. The chain joins TRBV12-5 to TRBJ1-6, with a tentative D call TRBD1 (5 bases). This CDR3 is 12 amino acids long. The V end lost 1 base, the J end lost 13 bases, and 8 bases lay between the germline ends. Per germline, CDR1 LGHNT and CDR2 FRNRAP.

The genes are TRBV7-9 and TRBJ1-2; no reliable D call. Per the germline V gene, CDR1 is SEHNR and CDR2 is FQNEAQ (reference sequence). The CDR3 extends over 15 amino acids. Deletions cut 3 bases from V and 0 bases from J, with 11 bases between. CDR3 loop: CASSFATAPNYGYTF. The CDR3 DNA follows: TGTGCCAGCAGCTTCGCCACAGCCCCTAACTATGGCTACACCTTC.

The CDR3: CASNPETQYF. The CDR3 nucleotides read TGTGCCAGCAACCCGGAGACCCAGTACTTC. The rearrangement joins TRBV27 to TRBJ2-5; no clear D. Per the germline V gene, CDR1 is MNHEY and CDR2 is SMNVEV (reference sequence). V was trimmed by 7 bases and J by 5 bases, leaving 5 bases between them. The CDR3 is made up of 10 amino acids.

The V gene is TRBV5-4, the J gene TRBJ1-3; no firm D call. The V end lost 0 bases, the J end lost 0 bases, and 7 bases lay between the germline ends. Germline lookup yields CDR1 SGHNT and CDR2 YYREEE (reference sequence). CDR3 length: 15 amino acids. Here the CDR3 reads CASSLGPNSGNTIYF. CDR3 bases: TGTGCCAGCAGCTTGGGACCGAACTCTGGAAACACCATATATTTT.

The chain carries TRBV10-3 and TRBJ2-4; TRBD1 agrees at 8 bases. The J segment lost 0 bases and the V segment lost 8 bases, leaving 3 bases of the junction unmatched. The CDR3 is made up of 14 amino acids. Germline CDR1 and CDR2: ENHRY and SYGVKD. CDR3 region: CAIQGAGAKNIQYF. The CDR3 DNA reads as TGTGCCATCCAGGGGGCGGGAGCCAAAAACATTCAGTACTTC.

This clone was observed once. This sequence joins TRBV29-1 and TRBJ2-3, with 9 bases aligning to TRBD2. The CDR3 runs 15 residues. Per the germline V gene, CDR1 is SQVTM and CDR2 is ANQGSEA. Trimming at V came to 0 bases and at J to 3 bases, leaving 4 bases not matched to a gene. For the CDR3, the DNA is TGCAGCGTTGAAGACTTTAGCGGGGGAACAGATACGCAGTATTTT. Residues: CSVEDFSGGTDTQYF.

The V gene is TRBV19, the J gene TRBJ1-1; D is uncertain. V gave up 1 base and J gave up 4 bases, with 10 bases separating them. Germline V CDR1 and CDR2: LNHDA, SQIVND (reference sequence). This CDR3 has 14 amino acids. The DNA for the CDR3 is TGTGCCAGTAGTATAGCCAAGGGCCCCACTGAAGCTTTCTTT. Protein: CASSIAKGPTEAFF.

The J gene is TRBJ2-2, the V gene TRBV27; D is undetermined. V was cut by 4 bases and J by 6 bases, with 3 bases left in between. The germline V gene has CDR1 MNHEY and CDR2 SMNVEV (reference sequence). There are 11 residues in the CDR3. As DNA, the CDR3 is TGTGCCAGCAGTTCTGCCGGGGAGCTGTTTTTT. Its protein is CASSSAGELFF.

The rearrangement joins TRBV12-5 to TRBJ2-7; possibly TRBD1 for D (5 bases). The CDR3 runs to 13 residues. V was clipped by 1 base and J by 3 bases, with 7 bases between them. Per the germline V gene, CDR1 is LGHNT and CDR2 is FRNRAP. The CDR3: CASGLARVYEQYF. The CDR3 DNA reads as TGTGCTAGTGGTTTGGCCAGGGTCTACGAGCAGTACTTC.

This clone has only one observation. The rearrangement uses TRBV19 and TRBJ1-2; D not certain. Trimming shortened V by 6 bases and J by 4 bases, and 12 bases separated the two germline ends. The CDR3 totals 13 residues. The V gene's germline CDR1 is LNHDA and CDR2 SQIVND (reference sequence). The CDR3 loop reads CASSRDIRYGYTF. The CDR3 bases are TGTGCCAGTAGCAGAGACATACGCTATGGCTACACCTTC. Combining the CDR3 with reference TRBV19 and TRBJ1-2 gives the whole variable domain DGGITQSPKYLFRKEGQNVTLSCEQNLNHDAMYWYRQDPGQGLRLIYYSQIVNDFQKGDIAEGYSVSREKKESFPLTVTSAQKNPTAFYLCASSRDIRYGYTFGSGTRLTVV.

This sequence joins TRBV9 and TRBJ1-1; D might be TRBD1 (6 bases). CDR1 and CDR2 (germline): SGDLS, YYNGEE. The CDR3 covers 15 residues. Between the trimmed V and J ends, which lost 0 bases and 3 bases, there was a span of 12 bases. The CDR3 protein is CASSVGPGADTEAFF. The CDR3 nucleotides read TGTGCCAGCAGCGTAGGTCCGGGGGCGGACACTGAAGCTTTCTTT.

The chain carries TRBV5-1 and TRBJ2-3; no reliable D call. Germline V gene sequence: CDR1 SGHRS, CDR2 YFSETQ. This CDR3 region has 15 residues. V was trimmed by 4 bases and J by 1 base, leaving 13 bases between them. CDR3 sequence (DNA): TGCGCCAGCAGCCTGGATGGGGTTGGCACAGATACGCAGTATTTT. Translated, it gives CASSLDGVGTDTQYF.

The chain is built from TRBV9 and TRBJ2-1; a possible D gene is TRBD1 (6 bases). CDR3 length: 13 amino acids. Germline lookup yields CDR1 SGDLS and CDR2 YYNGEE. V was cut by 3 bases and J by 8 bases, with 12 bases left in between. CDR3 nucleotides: TGTGCCAGCAGCGAAACAGGGCAGGATGAGCAGTTCTTC. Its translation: CASSETGQDEQFF. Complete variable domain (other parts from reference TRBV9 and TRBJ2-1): DSGVTQTPKHLITATGQRVTLRCSPRSGDLSVYWYQQSLDQGLQFLIQYYNGEERAKGNILERFSAQQFPDLHSELNLSSLELGDSALYFCASSETGQDEQFFGPGTRLTVL.

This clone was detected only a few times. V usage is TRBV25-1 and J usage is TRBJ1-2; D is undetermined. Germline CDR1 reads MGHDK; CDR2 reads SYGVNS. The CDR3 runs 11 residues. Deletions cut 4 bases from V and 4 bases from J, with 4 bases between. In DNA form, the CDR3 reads TGTGCCAGCAGTGCTGTCTATGGCTACACCTTC. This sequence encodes CASSAVYGYTF.

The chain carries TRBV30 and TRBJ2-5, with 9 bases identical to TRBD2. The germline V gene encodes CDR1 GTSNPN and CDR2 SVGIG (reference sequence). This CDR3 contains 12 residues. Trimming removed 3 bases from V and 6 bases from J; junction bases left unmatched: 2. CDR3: CAWSAGGQTQYF. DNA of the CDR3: TGTGCCTGGAGCGCGGGGGGGCAGACCCAGTACTTC.